This T cell receptor (beta chain) was recorded in a study of shared clonotypes between healthy human individuals. The study, taken as a whole, reports: Non-shared clonotypes had lower generation probabilities than clonotypes shared by all four sorted-subset donors.

To note about this clone: Its matching antigen is unknown.

An assay was performed, and its level was deep. Sequenced by immunoSEQ multiplex PCR; TCRdb stores in-frame clones only, minus some. The profile shows roughly 2,500,000 clones, 80% to 95% of them singletons. All the donors were Caucasian adults who lived in Nashville, Tennessee. This CDR3 has 15 amino acids. The V segment lost 4 bases and the J segment 7 bases; nucleotides outside the gene matches: 6. Germline V gene lookup returns CDR1 SGHRS and CDR2 YFSETQ. This sequence originates from a young man in good health. Some clones in this sample may be carry-over from other donors' samples. The V call is TRBV5-1, the J call TRBJ1-4; 11 positions match TRBD1. Sequences were obtained from naive CD4+ T cells from PBMCs. Regarding subset: CD45RA+ positively selected. This CDR3 reads CASSPDRGRSEKLFF. The CDR3 DNA follows: TGCGCCAGCAGCCCGGACAGGGGGCGCAGTGAAAAACTGTTTTTT.